The rows below give T cell receptor beta chains drawn from one sample of a study of blood T cell repertoires in COVID-19. Measured with immunoSEQ multiplex PCR; TCRdb has only the in-frame clones, and not every one. The repertoire holds around 300,000 clones, with approximately 88% as singletons. Sequences were obtained from peripheral blood. The receptors originated from a woman aged 25 to 39 with COVID-19, enrolled during active disease. CDR3s leave out the opening cysteine and the closing phenylalanine or tryptophan. The order of the fields is J gene, V gene, CDR3 protein.

>TRBJ1-1|TRBV2
ASIMVGQGYTEAF
>TRBJ1-6|TRBV4-2
ASSPMRNSPLH
>TRBJ2-7|TRBV11-3
ASSDGPSGGSYEQY
>TRBJ2-3|TRBV6-5
ASSYNGGASTLTQY
>TRBJ1-3|TRBV5-6
ASRPRGAGNTIY
>TRBJ1-3|TRBV9
ASSPRDNSGNTIY
>TRBJ1-2|TRBV19
ASSQLYGYT
>TRBJ1-2|TRBV5-6
ASSLAHVLGYT
>TRBJ2-7|TRBV27
ASSFNRGHYEQY
>TRBJ1-4|TRBV19
ASRGDSNEKLF
>TRBJ1-6|TRBV2
ASSDQGANSPLH
>TRBJ2-2|TRBV7-2
ASSQRKWGLTSGNEELF
>TRBJ2-2|TRBV19
ASSIQEGDTGELF
>TRBJ1-5|TRBV19
ASGSRQGAGQPQH
>TRBJ1-6|TRBV5-1
ASSLGSLPVHSPLH
>TRBJ2-7|TRBV6-2/TRBV6-3
ASSYQVYEQY
>TRBJ2-3|TRBV24-1
ATRGQGGTDTQY
>TRBJ1-6|TRBV5-5
ASSLSYPRGAFNSPLH
>TRBJ2-3|TRBV6-4
ASSTAPGTSSDTQY
>TRBJ2-2|TRBV9
ASSAGGNTGELF
>TRBJ1-6|TRBV3-1/TRBV3-2
ASSQGYPGARTRTPLH
>TRBJ1-2|TRBV7-8
ASSLGRRGRVNGYT
>TRBJ2-5|TRBV24-1
ATSERQGGQETQY
>TRBJ1-6|TRBV5-1
ASRRTGDYNSPLH
>TRBJ1-2|TRBV10-3
AIRDRDGRGYT
>TRBJ2-2|TRBV24-1
ATSSLGGVHTGELF
>TRBJ1-1|TRBV6-1
ASSASTRTGGTEAF
>TRBJ2-1|TRBV6-5
ASSYGTGSRNEQF
>TRBJ1-6|TRBV2
ASSDTGGFNSPLH
>TRBJ1-4|TRBV7-2
ASSLRPLTNEKLF
>TRBJ1-1|TRBV2
ASRSRQGRTEAF
>TRBJ1-4|TRBV4-1
ASSQVKGDNEKLF
>TRBJ1-5|TRBV9
ASSATGGAGQPQH
>TRBJ1-2|TRBV10-1
ASSEGGQNYGYT
>TRBJ2-1|TRBV7-6
ASSQGLAGVNEQF
>TRBJ2-1|TRBV7-9
ASSLLADLAGNNEQF
>TRBJ1-1|TRBV6-5
ASSYSITTGTEAF
>TRBJ1-1|TRBV7-9
ASSLAAVNTEAF
>TRBJ2-2|TRBV2
ASSGVLGELF
>TRBJ2-2|TRBV14
ASSRDRGTGELF
>TRBJ1-1|TRBV6-2/TRBV6-3
ASSPQTGKAF
>TRBJ2-2|TRBV5-1
ASSLVGLAGGPDTGELF